A single sample is the source of the 18 T cell receptor beta chains below, sequenced in a study of T cell responses to AZD1222 COVID-19 vaccine. The assay was immunoSEQ multiplex PCR, and TCRdb's table has in-frame clones only and misses some. The sample carries tens of thousands of clones, around nine tenths recorded once. Specimen: peripheral blood, collected on day 0 of AZD1222 vaccination. These receptors were taken from an adult in good health.

This clone appeared once. The chain couples TRBV3-1 (or the pseudogene TRBV3-2) to TRBJ2-1, with TRBD2 matching 10 bases. After removal of 1 base from V and 9 bases from J, the junction contained 3 bases not matched to a gene. The CDR3 covers 14 residues. Germline V CDR1 and CDR2: LGHDT, YNNKEL (reference sequence). The CDR3 loop reads CASSQAAGGPEQFF. For the CDR3, the DNA is TGTGCCAGCAGCCAAGCAGCGGGGGGGCCTGAGCAGTTCTTC.

The J gene is TRBJ2-5, the V gene TRBV2, with D unclear. V lost 8 bases, J lost 3 bases, and 10 bases lay in between. Germline CDR1 is SNHLY and CDR2 is FYNNEI. The CDR3 is 12 residues long. CDR3 loop: CASLSGKETQYF. For the CDR3, the DNA is TGTGCCAGCCTCTCTGGGAAAGAGACCCAGTACTTC.

The sample holds a few counts of this clone. The chain joins TRBV19 to TRBJ1-1; TRBD1 matches at 7 bases. CDR1 is LNHDA and CDR2 is SQIVND in the germline V gene (reference sequence). CDR3 size: 15 residues. V was pared by 6 bases and J by 2 bases, with 9 bases of the junction left unmatched. This CDR3 reads CASRNPGTANTEAFF. CDR3 bases: TGTGCCAGTAGAAACCCCGGGACAGCTAACACTGAAGCTTTCTTT.

The gene calls are TRBV5-1 and TRBJ1-2; TRBD1 might be the D (6 bases). The V gene's germline CDR1 is SGHRS and CDR2 YFSETQ. The ends were cut back, 4 bases at V and 0 bases at J, with 13 bases in the middle. The CDR3 sequence is 15 residues long. The CDR3 spells CASSPGQPANYGYTF. CDR3 nucleotides: TGCGCCAGCAGCCCGGGACAACCAGCTAACTATGGCTACACCTTC.

This chain links TRBV19 with TRBJ2-3; no clear D gene. Germline-derived CDR1 and CDR2 are LNHDA and SQIVND (reference sequence). This CDR3 region has 15 residues. V shed 3 bases and J shed 1 base, with 11 bases lying between them. CDR3 bases: TGTGCCAGTAGTATGGAGAACCCTCGCACAGATACGCAGTATTTT. Residues: CASSMENPRTDTQYF.

The chain carries TRBV27 and TRBJ1-2, with D perhaps TRBD1 (5 bases). Germline values: CDR1 MNHEY, CDR2 SMNVEV (reference sequence). This CDR3 contains 16 residues. V was trimmed by 5 bases and J by 0 bases, leaving 16 bases between them. This CDR3 reads CASSPSGGKANYGYTF. CDR3 nucleotide sequence: TGTGCCAGCAGTCCTTCGGGGGGAAAAGCTAACTATGGCTACACCTTC.

The V gene is TRBV5-6, the J gene TRBJ1-3; D gene unclear. CDR3 length: 15 amino acids. Between the trimmed V and J ends, which lost 6 bases and 0 bases, there was a span of 13 bases. Germline V CDR1 and CDR2: SGHDT, YYEEEE. The CDR3 here is CASTSQSNSGNTIYF. DNA for the CDR3: TGTGCCAGCACCTCACAGTCGAACTCTGGAAACACCATATATTTT.

The rearrangement joins TRBV5-4 to TRBJ2-5; D could derive from TRBD1 or TRBD2 (6 bases each). The V end lost 2 bases, the J end lost 7 bases, and 24 bases lay between the germline ends. Looked up from germline, CDR1 is SGHNT and CDR2 is YYREEE (reference sequence). This CDR3 has 17 amino acids. CDR3 residues: CASSFSGTRLEAATQYF. CDR3 nucleotide sequence: TGTGCCAGCAGCTTCTCTGGGACAAGACTAGAGGCGGCGACCCAGTACTTC.

The V and J genes are TRBV24-1 and TRBJ1-2; perhaps TRBD1 as D (6 bases). This CDR3 comprises 14 residues. CDR1 is KGHDR and CDR2 is SFDVKD in the germline V gene. The V end was cut by 4 bases, the J end by 8 bases, with 16 bases between. CDR3 sequence reads: CATSEADRSGGYTF. The DNA of the CDR3 is TGTGCCACCAGTGAAGCTGACAGGTCCGGAGGCTACACCTTC.

This rearrangement joins TRBV18 to TRBJ1-2, with D possibly TRBD1 on 5 matching bases. The germline V and J ends were trimmed by 6 bases and 1 base, with 12 bases remaining between them. From germline, CDR1 is KGHSH and CDR2 LQKENI. The CDR3 has 14 residues. The CDR3 bases are TGTGCCAGCTCGCCCCAGGGAGATAACTATGGCTACACCTTC. Translating it yields CASSPQGDNYGYTF.

The CDR3 DNA is TGTGCCAGCAGGGCTAATGAAAAACTGTTTTTT. Residues: CASRANEKLFF. V gene TRBV6-5 combines with J gene TRBJ1-4, with D hard to call. Trimming left V 6 bases short and J 3 bases short, with 2 bases between. CDR1 is MNHEY, CDR2 SVGAGI, per germline. This CDR3 is built from 11 residues.

This clone was recorded a few times. The chain has TRBV6-1 and TRBJ2-1; D is unclear. In germline, CDR1 is MNHNS, CDR2 SASEGT. The CDR3 totals 16 residues. Trimming took off 6 bases at V and 2 bases at J, with 17 bases between the two ends. The CDR3 loop reads CASRERDPEAYNEQFF. Written as DNA, the CDR3 is TGTGCCAGCAGAGAACGAGACCCCGAGGCCTACAATGAGCAGTTCTTC.

This rearrangement joins TRBV4-1 to TRBJ2-7, with D possibly matching TRBD2 (5 bases). V was trimmed by 0 bases and J by 4 bases, leaving 16 bases between them. This CDR3 has 16 residues. Germline-derived CDR1 and CDR2 are MGHRA and YSYEKL. CDR3 loop: CASSQDQPRGRYEQYF. The CDR3 nucleotides read TGCGCCAGCAGCCAAGATCAGCCCCGGGGAAGGTACGAGCAGTACTTC.

The V call is TRBV7-9, the J call TRBJ1-4, with a weak D call TRBD1 (6 bases). With 5 bases removed from V and 8 bases from J, the gap between germline ends came to 18 bases. CDR3 length equals 15 residues. The germline V gene has CDR1 SEHNR and CDR2 FQNEAQ (reference sequence). The CDR3 DNA sequence: TGTGCCAGCAGCGAGAGGCAGGGGAATCGGGAAAAACTGTTTTTT. This sequence encodes CASSERQGNREKLFF. Full variable domain (remainder filled in from reference TRBV7-9 and TRBJ1-4): DTGVSQNPRHKITKRGQNVTFRCDPISEHNRLYWYRQTLGQGPEFLTYFQNEAQLEKSRLLSDRFSAERPKGSFSTLEIQRTEQGDSAMYLCASSERQGNREKLFFGSGTQLSVL.

This clone was counted once. The J gene is TRBJ2-5, the V gene TRBV18; D might be TRBD2 (6 bases). Germline-derived CDR1 and CDR2 are KGHSH and LQKENI. The CDR3 totals 15 residues. The ends were cut back, 2 bases at V and 5 bases at J, with 15 bases in the middle. The CDR3 DNA is TGTGCCAGCTCACCAGTGGCGGGGCGCCCGGAGACCCAGTACTTC. This sequence encodes CASSPVAGRPETQYF.

V usage is TRBV27 and J usage is TRBJ2-1; D is ambiguous. Germline V lookup: CDR1 MNHEY, CDR2 SMNVEV (reference sequence). CDR3 length: 14 amino acids. V lost 7 bases to trimming and J lost 7 bases, with 17 bases between them. The CDR3 spells CASTTNRRWNEQFF. CDR3 nucleotides: TGTGCCAGCACCACGAACAGAAGGTGGAATGAGCAGTTCTTC.

This chain connects TRBV5-5 to TRBJ2-5; D might be TRBD1 (6 bases). The CDR3 spans 13 residues. Trimming removed 2 bases at V and 5 bases at J, with 10 bases between. Germline CDR1 and CDR2: SGHKS and YYEKEE (reference sequence). The CDR3 here is CASSFWTDETQYF. The CDR3 DNA reads TGTGCCAGCAGCTTTTGGACAGACGAGACCCAGTACTTC.

V gene TRBV9 combines with J gene TRBJ2-3; unclear D gene. Germline CDR1 and CDR2: SGDLS and YYNGEE. The V gene lost 7 bases and the J gene lost 0 bases, with 9 bases spanning the gap. The CDR3 runs to 13 residues. The CDR3 sequence is CASGTPSTDTQYF. The CDR3 region has the DNA TGTGCCAGCGGAACACCTAGCACAGATACGCAGTATTTT.